This passage covers 14 T cell receptor beta chains from one sample sequenced in a study of T-cell memory formation after mild COVID-19. Each CDR3 protein is one row after TCRdb ran MiXCR on the 5' RACE reads. The sample has some 150,000 distinct CDR3 sequences; about 6.1% are singletons. Material: PBMCs or a T cell subset sorted from them (not recorded which). These receptors all stem from an adult woman who had mild COVID-19 (a few samples of this study predate the infection). Cell type and time point are not known.

There are many counts of this clonotype. The gene calls are TRBV28 and TRBJ2-3, with 7 bases that match TRBD1. CDR1 and CDR2 from the germline V gene are MDHEN and SYDVKM. The CDR3 consists of 14 residues. Trimming took 6 bases from V and 8 from J; bases not matched to a gene: 11. The CDR3 region has the DNA TGTGCCAGCAGCCCAGGGGGACCTCGGCCTACGCAGTATTTT. This translates into CASSPGGPRPTQYF.

This clonotype was picked up many times. The chain has TRBV11-3 and TRBJ1-1; D might be TRBD1 (6 bases). Germline-derived CDR1 and CDR2 are SGHNT and YENEEA. This CDR3 is 15 amino acids long. V lost 5 bases and J lost 4, with 17 bases in between. The CDR3 sequence is CASSPGLIRGTEAFF. CDR3 DNA sequence: TGTGCCAGCAGCCCCGGACTGATCAGGGGCACTGAAGCTTTCTTT.

This clonotype has only one observation. The chain joins TRBV9 to TRBJ1-5, with D possibly TRBD1 on 6 matching bases. The V end lost 3 bases, the J end lost 2 bases, and 12 bases lay between the germline ends. Germline V gene sequence: CDR1 SGDLS, CDR2 YYNGEE. CDR3 size: 15 residues. CDR3 coding DNA: TGTGCCAGCAGCGCCCAGGGGAGGGGCAATCAGCCCCAGCATTTT. Protein: CASSAQGRGNQPQHF.

The chain has TRBV29-1 and TRBJ1-1; the D is unclear. The germline CDR1 and CDR2 sequences are SQVTM and ANQGSEA. This CDR3 has 11 residues. CDR3 DNA sequence: TGCAGGGCTGGGGTAGTCTCTGAAGCTTTCTTT. Encoded protein: CRAGVVSEAFF.

The CDR3 protein is CASSTPLTGDGYTF. The CDR3 DNA is TGTGCCAGCAGCACCCCCCTTACCGGGGATGGCTACACCTTC. The chain links TRBV13 to TRBJ1-2; D unclear. The V end lost 5 bases, the J end lost 6 bases, and 16 bases lay between the germline ends. Germline CDR1 is PRHDT and CDR2 is FYEKMQ (reference sequence). The CDR3 is 14 residues long.

V and J are TRBV20-1 and TRBJ2-3, with D possibly TRBD2 on 5 matching bases. The CDR3 sequence is 14 residues long. CDR1 and CDR2 from the germline V gene are DFQATT and SNEGSKA (reference sequence). The V end was cut by 3 bases, the J end by 1 base, with 11 bases between. The DNA of the CDR3 is TGCAGTGCTAGCAGCGGCACTGGCACAGATACGCAGTATTTT. Translated, it gives CSASSGTGTDTQYF.

This clonotype was seen repeatedly, ten times or more. V gene TRBV7-9 combines with J gene TRBJ1-2; 7 bases line up with TRBD1. Germline CDR1 is SEHNR and CDR2 is FQNEAQ (reference sequence). Trimming cost V 5 bases and J 3 bases; bases outside gene matches: 9. This CDR3 has 15 amino acids. The CDR3 DNA is TGTGCCAGCAGCCCCCGCAGGGGGAAGGACTATGGCTACACCTTC. It codes for CASSPRRGKDYGYTF.

This clonotype was detected many times. V usage is TRBV24-1 and J usage is TRBJ2-1, with a tentative D call TRBD2 (6 bases). Germline lookup yields CDR1 KGHDR and CDR2 SFDVKD. This CDR3 has 15 residues. Trimming left V 5 bases short and J 3 bases short, with 13 bases between. The CDR3 nucleotides read TGTGCCACCAGTGGTTCGGGAGATTTCTACAATGAGCAGTTCTTC. Translation gives CATSGSGDFYNEQFF.

On this clonotype: The junction differs from germline at one of its ends, possibly a read error. V usage is TRBV7-9 and J usage is TRBJ2-7, with D unclear. The CDR3 has 14 residues. Germline V gene lookup returns CDR1 SEHNR and CDR2 FQNEAQ (reference sequence). CDR3 bases: TGTGCCAGGAGCTCAACGGGCAGCGCCTACGAGCAGTACTTC. Its protein product is CARSSTGSAYEQYF.

This clonotype was picked up a small number of times. The chain recombines TRBV3-1 with TRBJ1-2; no reliable D call. The germline CDR1 and CDR2 sequences are LGHDT and YNNKEL (reference sequence). V gave up 0 bases and J gave up 7 bases, with 6 bases separating them. CDR3 size: 12 residues. The CDR3 region is CASSQDRIGYTF. DNA of the CDR3: TGTGCCAGCAGCCAAGATAGGATTGGCTACACCTTC.

This clonotype was counted ten times or more. The CDR3 nucleotides are TGTGCCGTACAACCGGGACTTGGAGCCAAAAACATTCAGTACTTC. The encoded protein is CAVQPGLGAKNIQYF. The chain joins TRBV2 to TRBJ2-4; possibly TRBD2 for D (6 bases). Looked up from germline, CDR1 is SNHLY and CDR2 is FYNNEI. The CDR3 is 15 amino acids. The V and J ends lost 11 bases and 0 bases respectively, with 17 bases between them.

This clonotype turned up a few times. The chain links TRBV27 to TRBJ2-7; D remains ambiguous. V was cut by 5 bases and J by 1 base, with 18 bases left in between. Germline assignment: CDR1 MNHEY and CDR2 SMNVEV (reference sequence). The CDR3 runs 16 residues. This chain's CDR3 is CASSPWTEIRSYEQYF. CDR3 nucleotide sequence: TGTGCCAGCAGTCCCTGGACGGAGATCAGGTCCTACGAGCAGTACTTC.

This clonotype was detected many times. The chain links TRBV12-3 or TRBV12-4 to TRBJ2-3; D not resolved. This CDR3 spans 12 amino acids. V was shortened by 4 bases and J by 8 bases, with 10 bases between the two germline ends. The chain's CDR3 is CASSSARLTQYF. Here the CDR3 DNA reads TGTGCCAGCAGTTCCGCGCGCCTTACGCAGTATTTT.

The J gene is TRBJ2-1, the V gene TRBV7-7; 8 positions agree with TRBD1. Germline CDR1 SSHAT, CDR2 FNYEAQ (reference sequence). V gave up 1 base and J gave up 11 bases; unmatched junction bases: 7. The CDR3 spans 14 residues. CDR3 in DNA: TGTGCCAGCAGCTTAGGAGCAGGGGGCCCCCAGCAGTTCTTC. Translated: CASSLGAGGPQQFF.